The 6 T cell receptor beta chains below all came from one sample that was sequenced in a study of Tregs in tolerant kidney transplant recipients. Clones were sequenced by immunoSEQ multiplex PCR, and TCRdb holds only the in-frame ones, with some missing. The sample has some 110,000 clones; around 94% are singletons. Sequencing used CD4+ T cells from blood. The receptors derive from a human donor in good health.

V and J are TRBV11-3 and TRBJ2-2; no definite D call. There are 14 residues in the CDR3. Germline lookup yields CDR1 SGHNT and CDR2 YENEEA. Trimming shortened V by 1 base and J by 6 bases, and 9 bases separated the two germline ends. CDR3 sequence: CASSLGEYAGELFF. The CDR3, as DNA: TGTGCCAGCAGCTTAGGGGAATACGCCGGGGAGCTGTTTTTT.

The chain uses TRBV15 and TRBJ1-6; D gene uncertain. Between the trimmed V and J ends, which lost 0 bases and 6 bases, there was a span of 9 bases. This CDR3 contains 15 residues. The V gene's germline CDR1 is LNHNV and CDR2 YYDKDF (reference sequence). The CDR3 reads CATSREVHSNSPLHF. The CDR3 DNA follows: TGTGCCACCAGCAGAGAGGTACATAGTAATTCACCCCTCCACTTT. The full variable domain, in which reference TRBV15 and TRBJ1-6 provide the parts outside the CDR3, is DAMVIQNPRYQVTQFGKPVTLSCSQTLNHNVMYWYQQKSSQAPKLLFHYYDKDFNNEADTPDNFQSRRPNTSFCFLDIRSPGLGDTAMYLCATSREVHSNSPLHFGNGTRLTVT.

Regarding this clone: At one end the junction does not follow the germline gene, possibly because of a read error. V and J are TRBV11-1 and TRBJ2-2; D possibly corresponds to TRBD1 (5 bases). The CDR3 runs to 15 residues. Germline values: CDR1 SGHAT, CDR2 FQDESV (reference sequence). This CDR3 is CASSLTRAKTGELFF. CDR3 nucleotide sequence: TGTGCCAGCAGCTTAACCAGGGCGAAAACCGGGGAGCTGTTTTTT. Complete variable domain (other parts from reference TRBV11-1 and TRBJ2-2): EAEVAQSPRYKITEKSQAVAFWCDPISGHATLYWYRQILGQGPELLVQFQDESVVDDSQLPKDRFSAERLKGVDSTLKIQPAELGDSAMYLCASSLTRAKTGELFFGEGSRLTVL.

As to this clone: This specimen includes other DNA sequences encoding the same CDR3. The gene calls are TRBV5-1 and TRBJ2-7; no definite D call. V dropped 0 bases and J dropped 6 bases, with 10 bases sitting between them. CDR1 SGHRS and CDR2 YFSETQ come from the germline V gene. The CDR3 contains 13 residues. DNA for the CDR3: TGCGCCAGCAGCTTGGTAGAGGACGGCGAGCAGTACTTC. Encoded protein: CASSLVEDGEQYF.

The chain uses TRBV27 and TRBJ2-7; D might be TRBD2 (6 bases). The CDR3 is 14 amino acids. CDR1 MNHEY and CDR2 SMNVEV come from the germline V gene (reference sequence). V lost 2 bases to trimming and J lost 6 bases, with 14 bases between them. CDR3 nucleotides: TGTGCCAGCAGTTTAGGGGGGTCCCTCGTCGAGCAGTACTTC. As protein: CASSLGGSLVEQYF.

This sequence joins TRBV19 and TRBJ2-1, with TRBD2 identical over 13 bases. CDR3 length: 15 residues. V lost 4 bases and J lost 9; bases outside the gene matches: 6. Germline V gene data show CDR1 as LNHDA and CDR2 as SQIVND (reference sequence). The CDR3, as DNA: TGTGCCAGTAGTACCCAGACTAGCGGGAGGAGTGAGCAGTTCTTC. This encodes CASSTQTSGRSEQFF. The whole variable domain, remainder taken from reference TRBV19 and TRBJ2-1, is DGGITQSPKYLFRKEGQNVTLSCEQNLNHDAMYWYRQDPGQGLRLIYYSQIVNDFQKGDIAEGYSVSREKKESFPLTVTSAQKNPTAFYLCASSTQTSGRSEQFFGPGTRLTVL.